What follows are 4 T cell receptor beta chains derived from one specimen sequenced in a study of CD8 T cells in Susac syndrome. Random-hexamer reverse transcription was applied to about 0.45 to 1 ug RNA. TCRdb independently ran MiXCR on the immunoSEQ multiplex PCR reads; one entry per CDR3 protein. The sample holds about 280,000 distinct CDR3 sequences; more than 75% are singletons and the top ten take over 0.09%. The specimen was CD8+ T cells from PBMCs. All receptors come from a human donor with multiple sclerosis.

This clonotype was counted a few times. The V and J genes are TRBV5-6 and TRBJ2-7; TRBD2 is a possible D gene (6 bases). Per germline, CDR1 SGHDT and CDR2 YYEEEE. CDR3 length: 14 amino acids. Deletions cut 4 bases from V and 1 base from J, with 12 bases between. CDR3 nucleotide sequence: TGTGCCAGCAGCCTCGGACTACGATCCTACGAGCAGTACTTC. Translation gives CASSLGLRSYEQYF.

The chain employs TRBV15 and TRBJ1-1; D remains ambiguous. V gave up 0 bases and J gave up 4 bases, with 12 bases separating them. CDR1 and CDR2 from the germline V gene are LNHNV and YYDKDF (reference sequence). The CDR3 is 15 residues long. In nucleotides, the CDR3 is TGTGCCACCAGCAGAGATAGGAATAGGCTCACTGAAGCTTTCTTT. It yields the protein CATSRDRNRLTEAFF. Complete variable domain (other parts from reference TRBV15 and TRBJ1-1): DAMVIQNPRYQVTQFGKPVTLSCSQTLNHNVMYWYQQKSSQAPKLLFHYYDKDFNNEADTPDNFQSRRPNTSFCFLDIRSPGLGDTAMYLCATSRDRNRLTEAFFGQGTRLTVV.

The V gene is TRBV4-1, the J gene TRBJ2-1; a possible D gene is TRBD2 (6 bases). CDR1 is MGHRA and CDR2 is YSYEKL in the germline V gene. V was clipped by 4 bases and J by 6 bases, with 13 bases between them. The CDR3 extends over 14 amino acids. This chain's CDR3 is CASSPLGGSNEQFF. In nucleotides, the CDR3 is TGCGCCAGCAGCCCCCTGGGAGGCTCCAATGAGCAGTTCTTC.

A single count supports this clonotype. CDR3 DNA sequence: TGTGCCACCAGCAGAGAGGCAGTGCACCAGGACTATGGCTACACCTTC. Translated: CATSREAVHQDYGYTF. The chain combines TRBV15 with TRBJ1-2, with unresolved D. Germline CDR1 LNHNV, CDR2 YYDKDF (reference sequence). Trimming removed 0 bases at V and 3 bases at J, with 14 bases between. The CDR3 loop spans 16 amino acids.